Presented here are 27 T cell receptor beta chains from one specimen sequenced in a study of technical replicates of blood from several donors. The protocol was immunoSEQ multiplex PCR, while the TCRdb copy is restricted to in-frame clones and leaves out a portion. Here the sample spans more than 55,000 clones, roughly nine tenths being singletons. Sequencing was done on a sample of T cells isolated from PBMCs. Receptor source: a human donor in good health.

The chain is built from TRBV28 and TRBJ1-5, with D hard to call. Germline V lookup: CDR1 MDHEN, CDR2 SYDVKM. The CDR3 length is 12 residues. V dropped 4 bases and J dropped 5 bases, with 6 bases sitting between them. CDR3 DNA: TGTGCCAGCAGTTCCCGCGATCAGCCCCAGCATTTT. Translation gives CASSSRDQPQHF.

The rearrangement joins TRBV9 to TRBJ1-4, with D possibly matching TRBD1 (6 bases). With 0 bases removed from V and 1 base from J, the gap between germline ends came to 7 bases. CDR3 length equals 15 residues. In germline, CDR1 is SGDLS, CDR2 YYNGEE. CDR3 sequence (DNA): TGTGCCAGCAGCGTAGGAGGGGGAACTAATGAAAAACTGTTTTTT. Translated, it gives CASSVGGGTNEKLFF.

The chain couples TRBV6-1 to TRBJ1-1; D unclear. Between the trimmed V and J ends, which lost 3 bases and 6 bases, there was a span of 17 bases. Germline values: CDR1 MNHNS, CDR2 SASEGT. This CDR3 comprises 15 residues. The CDR3 coding sequence is TGTGCCAGCAGTGAGCTGGTCAGAAGTGTCTCTGAAGCTTTCTTT. It is translated as CASSELVRSVSEAFF.

The chain is built from TRBV5-5 and TRBJ2-7, with D possibly matching TRBD2 (6 bases). With 3 bases removed from V and 5 bases from J, the gap between germline ends came to 9 bases. The V gene's germline CDR1 is SGHKS and CDR2 YYEKEE (reference sequence). The CDR3 loop spans 12 amino acids. The CDR3 bases are TGTGCCAGCAGCTGGGACTGGGACGAGCAGTACTTC. Its translation is CASSWDWDEQYF. Combining the CDR3 with reference TRBV5-5 and TRBJ2-7 gives the whole variable domain DAGVTQSPTHLIKTRGQQVTLRCSPISGHKSVSWYQQVLGQGPQFIFQYYEKEERGRGNFPDRFSARQFPNYSSELNVNALLLGDSALYLCASSWDWDEQYFGPGTRLTVT.

The chain joins TRBV27 to TRBJ2-1; TRBD1 is a possible D gene (5 bases). Trimming left V 2 bases short and J 8 bases short, with 7 bases between. This CDR3 comprises 12 residues. Germline CDR1 is MNHEY and CDR2 is SMNVEV (reference sequence). The CDR3 region has the DNA TGTGCCAGCAGTTTAAGGGGCGATGAGCAGTTCTTC. It is translated as CASSLRGDEQFF.

This chain connects TRBV19 to TRBJ2-7, with 8 bases fitting TRBD2. The CDR3 consists of 15 residues. Germline V gene lookup returns CDR1 LNHDA and CDR2 SQIVND (reference sequence). J was trimmed by 4 bases and V by 1 base; bases with no gene match: 6. The CDR3, as DNA: TGTGCCAGTAGTATAGTCAGCGGGAGTAGGTACGAGCAGTACTTC. Its translation: CASSIVSGSRYEQYF.

J is TRBJ2-1 and V is TRBV5-1; no definite D call. CDR1 SGHRS and CDR2 YFSETQ come from the germline V gene. V was cut by 0 bases and J by 0 bases, with 7 bases left in between. The CDR3 has 15 amino acids. Here the CDR3 DNA reads TGCGCCAGCAGCTTGGCCCCGAGCTCCTACAATGAGCAGTTCTTC. This gives the protein CASSLAPSSYNEQFF.

The chain has TRBV19 and TRBJ1-1, with 7 positions matching TRBD1. V lost 6 bases, J lost 4 bases, and 14 bases stayed unmatched. This CDR3 is built from 16 residues. The germline V gene encodes CDR1 LNHDA and CDR2 SQIVND (reference sequence). CDR3 residues: CASRSTLTGWFTEAFF. Here the CDR3 DNA reads TGTGCCAGTAGGAGTACCTTGACAGGGTGGTTCACTGAAGCTTTCTTT. The complete variable domain, with remaining parts taken from reference TRBV19 and TRBJ1-1, reads DGGITQSPKYLFRKEGQNVTLSCEQNLNHDAMYWYRQDPGQGLRLIYYSQIVNDFQKGDIAEGYSVSREKKESFPLTVTSAQKNPTAFYLCASRSTLTGWFTEAFFGQGTRLTVV.

The rearrangement uses TRBV6-4 and TRBJ2-3; D is unclear. CDR1 is MRHNA, CDR2 SNTAGT, per germline. V was pared by 3 bases and J by 1 base, with 14 bases between. This CDR3 spans 16 amino acids. The CDR3 region has the DNA TGTGCCAGCAGTGAATTTGGGCTCTTTGGCACAGATACGCAGTATTTT. Translating gives CASSEFGLFGTDTQYF.

The chain joins TRBV5-1 to TRBJ2-7; the D gene is possibly TRBD1 (5 bases). Germline V CDR1 and CDR2: SGHRS, YFSETQ. V lost 4 bases, J lost 1 base, and 12 bases lay in between. CDR3 size: 14 residues. CDR3 in amino acids: CASSPVRGSYEQYF. The CDR3, as DNA: TGCGCCAGCAGCCCCGTAAGGGGATCCTACGAGCAGTACTTC.

The chain's CDR3 is CASSLNSYNEQFF. The CDR3 DNA reads TGCGCCAGCAGCCTAAACTCCTACAATGAGCAGTTCTTC. The gene calls are TRBV4-1 and TRBJ2-1, with unresolved D. This CDR3 has 13 residues. Deletions cut 4 bases from V and 0 bases from J, with 4 bases between. Germline loops: CDR1 MGHRA, CDR2 YSYEKL.

The chain couples TRBV2 to TRBJ1-2; D possibly corresponds to TRBD1 (5 bases). The germline gives CDR1 SNHLY, CDR2 FYNNEI. The CDR3 sequence is 12 residues long. Trimming stripped 11 bases from V and 4 bases from J, with 14 bases between. DNA for the CDR3: TGTGCCGGTCGGGGACTAGGCTATGGCTACACCTTC. This translates into CAGRGLGYGYTF.

The CDR3 protein is CAWSPGQGSQETQYF. The CDR3 nucleotides are TGTGCCTGGAGTCCAGGACAGGGAAGCCAAGAGACCCAGTACTTC. The chain carries TRBV30 and TRBJ2-5; TRBD1 aligns across 8 bases. The CDR3 spans 15 residues. With 2 bases clipped from V and 1 base from J, the junction kept 6 bases outside the gene matches. In germline, CDR1 is GTSNPN, CDR2 SVGIG (reference sequence).

The rearrangement joins TRBV19 to TRBJ2-1, with 16 bases fitting TRBD2. This CDR3 region has 18 residues. V was pared by 4 bases and J by 9 bases, with 12 bases of the junction left unmatched. Germline V lookup: CDR1 LNHDA, CDR2 SQIVND (reference sequence). In nucleotides, the CDR3 is TGTGCCAGTAGTACTGCCGGGACTAGCGGGAGGGTTCAGTCTGAGCAGTTCTTC. Translated: CASSTAGTSGRVQSEQFF.

The rearrangement links TRBV28 to TRBJ1-5; D is uncertain. Germline V CDR1 and CDR2: MDHEN, SYDVKM. The CDR3 is 16 amino acids. Trimming stripped 8 bases from V and 0 bases from J, with 17 bases between. The CDR3 spells CASQTAEDYSNQPQHF. The CDR3 DNA follows: TGTGCCAGCCAAACCGCCGAAGACTATAGCAATCAGCCCCAGCATTTT.

The chain links TRBV25-1 to TRBJ2-1, with D perhaps matching TRBD1 (5 bases). Germline assignment: CDR1 MGHDK and CDR2 SYGVNS. The length of the CDR3 is 15 residues. V lost 3 bases and J 5 bases, leaving 14 bases between the germline ends. Written as DNA, the CDR3 is TGTGCCAGCAGTGATTCGCTTACAGGTCACAATGAGCAGTTCTTC. It is translated as CASSDSLTGHNEQFF.

This chain links TRBV15 with TRBJ1-5; tentative D call: TRBD1 (5 bases). The CDR3 runs 14 residues. The ends were cut back, 6 bases at V and 1 base at J, with 10 bases in the middle. Looked up from germline, CDR1 is LNHNV and CDR2 is YYDKDF (reference sequence). CDR3 nucleotide sequence: TGTGCCACCAGGCAGGGTAGAAGCAATCAGCCCCAGCATTTT. Amino acids: CATRQGRSNQPQHF.

The rearrangement uses TRBV11-2 and TRBJ2-3, with D possibly being TRBD2 (5 bases). Germline assignment: CDR1 SGHAT and CDR2 FQNNGV. V lost 5 bases, J lost 0 bases, and 18 bases lay in between. There are 17 residues in the CDR3. CDR3 sequence (DNA): TGTGCCAGCAGCCTAACCATAACTAGTTACAGCACAGATACGCAGTATTTT. Translated: CASSLTITSYSTDTQYF.

DNA for the CDR3: TGTGCCAGCAGCCTACTAGTCTCCTCCTACAATGAGCAGTTCTTC. It codes for CASSLLVSSYNEQFF. The chain uses TRBV6-1 and TRBJ2-1; a possible D gene is TRBD2 (5 bases). Germline CDR1 is MNHNS and CDR2 is SASEGT. Between the trimmed V and J ends, which lost 6 bases and 0 bases, there was a span of 12 bases. The CDR3 spans 15 residues.

This chain connects TRBV15 to TRBJ1-5, with a tentative D call TRBD1 (5 bases). Trimming shortened V by 0 bases and J by 5 bases, and 23 bases separated the two germline ends. Germline V gene data show CDR1 as LNHNV and CDR2 as YYDKDF (reference sequence). This CDR3 is built from 19 residues. The CDR3 coding sequence is TGTGCCACCAGCAGAGATGTTAGGGGCGCCCTACCCTCCGATCAGCCCCAGCATTTT. Its translation is CATSRDVRGALPSDQPQHF.

The chain has TRBV29-1 and TRBJ2-3, with 9 bases that match TRBD1. Germline V gives CDR1 SQVTM, CDR2 ANQGSEA. The CDR3 loop spans 13 amino acids. Trimming cost V 5 bases and J 7 bases; bases outside gene matches: 7. CDR3 DNA: TGCAGCGTTCGGGACAGGGAATTGAATACGCAGTATTTT. Its translation: CSVRDRELNTQYF.

The chain links TRBV2 to TRBJ1-5; D is possibly TRBD1 (5 bases). Looked up from germline, CDR1 is SNHLY and CDR2 is FYNNEI. V was shortened by 3 bases and J by 11 bases, with 14 bases between the two germline ends. The CDR3 loop spans 13 amino acids. The CDR3 reads CASSDPGPGAQHF. CDR3 DNA sequence: TGTGCCAGCAGTGACCCAGGTCCGGGGGCCCAGCATTTT.

The CDR3, as DNA: TGTGCCAGCATCAGTGTCCGGGACAGGGTATCCTACGAGCAGTACTTC. Translation: CASISVRDRVSYEQYF. This rearrangement joins TRBV28 to TRBJ2-7; TRBD1 agrees at 9 bases. V gave up 7 bases and J gave up 1 base; unmatched junction bases: 11. Germline CDR1 reads MDHEN; CDR2 reads SYDVKM. This CDR3 region has 16 residues.

This chain links TRBV5-4 with TRBJ2-7; 7 nucleotides match TRBD1. The CDR3 is 15 residues long. The germline gives CDR1 SGHNT, CDR2 YYREEE (reference sequence). V shed 0 bases and J 2 bases; nucleotides not matched to a gene: 5. The CDR3 loop is CASSLAMDRTYEQYF. CDR3 sequence (DNA): TGTGCCAGCAGCTTGGCCATGGACAGGACCTACGAGCAGTACTTC.

This chain uses TRBV7-9 with TRBJ2-1, with TRBD2 matching over 7 bases. V was clipped by 6 bases and J by 1 base; unmatched bases: 6. CDR3 length equals 15 residues. The germline gives CDR1 SEHNR, CDR2 FQNEAQ (reference sequence). The CDR3 region is CASSFSGLSYNEQFF. In DNA form, the CDR3 reads TGTGCCAGCAGTTTCTCGGGACTATCCTACAATGAGCAGTTCTTC.

CDR3 protein: CASSPLAGLGEQYF. CDR3 sequence (DNA): TGTGCCAGCAGCCCTTTAGCGGGACTGGGGGAGCAGTACTTC. The genes are TRBV7-9 and TRBJ2-7; 8 nucleotides match TRBD2. CDR1 and CDR2 (germline): SEHNR, FQNEAQ (reference sequence). The CDR3 is 14 amino acids. V was pared by 5 bases and J by 7 bases, with 10 bases of the junction left unmatched. Variable domain in full (rest from reference TRBV7-9 and TRBJ2-7): DTGVSQNPRHKITKRGQNVTFRCDPISEHNRLYWYRQTLGQGPEFLTYFQNEAQLEKSRLLSDRFSAERPKGSFSTLEIQRTEQGDSAMYLCASSPLAGLGEQYFGPGTRLTVT.

The gene calls are TRBV12-5 and TRBJ2-1; D unresolved. CDR3 length equals 15 residues. Trimming cost V 1 base and J 0 bases, with 7 bases left between them. Germline CDR1 is LGHNT and CDR2 is FRNRAP. CDR3: CASGLGLSSYNEQFF. Written as DNA, the CDR3 is TGTGCTAGTGGTTTGGGCCTTAGCTCCTACAATGAGCAGTTCTTC.